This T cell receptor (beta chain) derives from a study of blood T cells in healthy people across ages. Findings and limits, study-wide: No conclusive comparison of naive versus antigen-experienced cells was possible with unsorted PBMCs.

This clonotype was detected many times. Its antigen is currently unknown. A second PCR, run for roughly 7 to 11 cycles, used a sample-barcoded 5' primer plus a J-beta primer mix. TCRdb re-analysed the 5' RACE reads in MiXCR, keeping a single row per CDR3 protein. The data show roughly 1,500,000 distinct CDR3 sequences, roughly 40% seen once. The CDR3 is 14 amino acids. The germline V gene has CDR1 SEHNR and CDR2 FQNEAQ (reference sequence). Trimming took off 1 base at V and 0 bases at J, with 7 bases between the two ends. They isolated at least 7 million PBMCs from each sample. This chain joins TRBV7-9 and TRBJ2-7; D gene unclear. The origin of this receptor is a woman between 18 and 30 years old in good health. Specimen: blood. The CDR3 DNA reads TGTGCCAGCAGCTTAGGTGGCGACTCCTACGAGCAGTACTTC. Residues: CASSLGGDSYEQYF.